These T cell receptor beta chains were read from a single sample in a study of T-cell reconstitution after alpha-beta-depleted transplantation in children. TCRdb independently ran MiXCR on the PCR reads; one entry per CDR3 protein. The data contain about 580,000 distinct CDR3 sequences, 20% to 25% of them singletons. Source: PBMCs, mostly from graft donor cells, taken 360 days after TCRalphabeta/CD19-depleted stem cell transplant. These receptors came from a boy younger than two who had a stem cell transplant for acute myeloid leukemia, so the T cells may come from the graft donor. CDR3s include the opening cysteine and the closing phenylalanine or tryptophan. D genes are given only for firm matches. Clone size is not always given. Where it is, it says once, few, many or a class for expanded clones.

cdr3_aa | cdr3_nt | cdr3_length | clone_size | d_call | j_call | v_call
CSATPVREQYF | TGCAGTGCTACCCCAGTCCGCGAGCAGTACTTC | 11 | few | NA | TRBJ2-7 | TRBV20-1
CASSVEGVGANVLIF | TGTGCCAGCAGCGTAGAAGGGGTTGGGGCCAACGTCCTGATTTTC | 15 | NA | NA | TRBJ2-6 | TRBV9
CASSSLTSGATDTQYF | TGTGCCAGCAGTTCCCTGACTAGCGGTGCCACAGATACGCAGTATTTT | 16 | few | TRBD2 | TRBJ2-3 | TRBV12-3/TRBV12-4
CASSLSGPYNEQFF | TGTGCCAGCAGCTTAAGTGGCCCTTACAATGAGCAGTTCTTC | 14 | few | NA | TRBJ2-1 | TRBV7-2
CASSKGQISTDTQYF | TGTGCCAGCAGTAAGGGACAGATTAGCACAGATACGCAGTATTTT | 15 | many | TRBD1 | TRBJ2-3 | TRBV12-3/TRBV12-4
CSANSPGQASYGYTF | TGCAGTGCCAATTCACCGGGACAGGCCTCCTATGGCTACACCTTC | 15 | many | TRBD1 | TRBJ1-2 | TRBV20-1
CASTPTTGNTGELFF | TGTGCCTCAACGCCCACGACAGGGAACACCGGGGAGCTGTTTTTT | 15 | NA | NA | TRBJ2-2 | TRBV27
CASTQQGPSNEQFF | TGCGCCAGCACACAACAGGGCCCTTCCAATGAGCAGTTCTTC | 14 | few | NA | TRBJ2-1 | TRBV5-1
CASSGTVYQPQHF | TGTGCCAGCAGTGGGACAGTTTATCAGCCCCAACATTTT | 13 | NA | TRBD1 | TRBJ1-5 | TRBV6-2/TRBV6-3
CASSFASQGYTRETQYF | TGTGCCAGCAGTTTCGCCTCACAGGGGTACACACGGGAGACCCAGTACTTC | 17 | few | TRBD1 | TRBJ2-5 | TRBV27
CASSLGQQGAGEQYF | TGTGCCAGCAGCTTAGGGCAACAGGGGGCGGGCGAGCAGTACTTC | 15 | NA | TRBD1 | TRBJ2-7 | TRBV7-8
CASSFRTSPDTDTQYF | TGTGCCAGCAGTTTTAGGACTAGTCCTGACACAGATACGCAGTATTTT | 16 | few | TRBD2 | TRBJ2-3 | TRBV28
CASSPRSGGTSDTQYF | TGTGCCAGCAGCCCACGGAGCGGGGGCACCTCGGATACGCAGTATTTT | 16 | few | TRBD2 | TRBJ2-3 | TRBV7-2
CASGIGGRDEQFF | TGTGCCAGCGGGATAGGGGGGCGGGATGAGCAGTTCTTC | 13 | NA | NA | TRBJ2-1 | TRBV6-2/TRBV6-3
CASSKDRGLYEQYF | TGTGCCAGCAGCAAGGACAGGGGGCTTTACGAGCAGTACTTC | 14 | NA | NA | TRBJ2-7 | TRBV21-1
CASSRLSGGEDTQYF | TGTGCCAGCAGTCGACTTAGCGGGGGGGAGGATACGCAGTATTTT | 15 | NA | TRBD2 | TRBJ2-3 | TRBV9
CSVVGTGGTDTQYF | TGCAGCGTTGTGGGGACAGGGGGCACAGATACGCAGTATTTT | 14 | many | TRBD1 | TRBJ2-3 | TRBV29-1
CATSRPPGQGYNEQFF | TGTGCCACCAGCCGCCCGCCGGGACAGGGTTACAATGAGCAGTTCTTC | 16 | NA | TRBD1 | TRBJ2-1 | TRBV24-1
CASSVDLLISYNEQFF | TGTGCCAGCAGCGTAGATCTCCTAATCTCCTACAATGAGCAGTTCTTC | 16 | many | NA | TRBJ2-1 | TRBV9
CASSRAGSTYEQYF | TGTGCCAGCAGCAGGGCAGGGAGCACCTACGAGCAGTACTTC | 14 | few | NA | TRBJ2-7 | TRBV7-9
CSAGEGQGTPYF | TGCAGTGCTGGGGAGGGGCAGGGGACCCCGTATTTT | 12 | NA | NA | TRBJ2-3 | TRBV20-1
CASSPRGGAHGYTF | TGCGCCAGCAGCCCCCGGGGGGGGGCCCATGGCTACACCTTC | 14 | many | NA | TRBJ1-2 | TRBV4-3
CASSRGGVAKNIQYF | TGTGCCAGCAGTCGAGGTGGGGTAGCCAAAAACATTCAGTACTTC | 15 | NA | NA | TRBJ2-4 | TRBV6-1
CASTQLGAGTYNEQFF | TGTGCCAGCACCCAGCTAGGGGCAGGCACCTACAATGAGCAGTTCTTC | 16 | NA | NA | TRBJ2-1 | TRBV7-6
CSASRGTAEGYTF | TGCAGTGCTTCCCGAGGGACGGCGGAAGGCTACACCTTC | 13 | many | NA | TRBJ1-2 | TRBV20-1
CASSPLRAGETQYF | TGTGCCAGCAGCCCCTTGCGAGCGGGGGAGACCCAGTACTTC | 14 | once | TRBD2 | TRBJ2-5 | TRBV3-1
CASSLGASGETQYF | TGCGCCAGCAGCTTGGGGGCTAGTGGGGAGACCCAGTACTTC | 14 | many | NA | TRBJ2-5 | TRBV5-1
CASSLGGSNTGELFF | TGTGCCAGCAGCTTAGGCGGTTCGAACACCGGGGAGCTGTTTTTT | 15 | many | NA | TRBJ2-2 | TRBV7-2
CASSPENRGNEQFF | TGCGCCAGCAGCCCGGAAAACAGGGGCAATGAGCAGTTCTTC | 14 | NA | TRBD1 | TRBJ2-1 | TRBV5-1
CASSQEAPRGGGTDTQYF | TGCGCCAGCAGCCAAGAGGCCCCCCGGGGAGGGGGCACAGATACGCAGTATTTT | 18 | NA | TRBD2 | TRBJ2-3 | TRBV4-3
CASSLWGSGQNIQYF | TGTGCCAGCAGTTTATGGGGCTCTGGGCAAAACATTCAGTACTTC | 15 | many | NA | TRBJ2-4 | TRBV28
CSARVWGRESGYTF | TGCAGTGCTAGAGTGTGGGGCAGGGAGAGTGGCTACACCTTC | 14 | NA | NA | TRBJ1-2 | TRBV20-1
CATLPGGGNQPQHF | TGTGCCACCCTGCCTGGGGGGGGCAATCAGCCCCAGCATTTT | 14 | NA | NA | TRBJ1-5 | TRBV6-1
CASRGGLYSGANVLTF | TGTGCCAGCAGGGGAGGACTCTACTCTGGGGCCAACGTCCTGACTTTC | 16 | few | NA | TRBJ2-6 | TRBV2
CASRPGDRAAGELFF | TGTGCCAGCAGGCCCGGGGACAGGGCCGCCGGGGAGCTGTTTTTT | 15 | once | TRBD1 | TRBJ2-2 | TRBV28